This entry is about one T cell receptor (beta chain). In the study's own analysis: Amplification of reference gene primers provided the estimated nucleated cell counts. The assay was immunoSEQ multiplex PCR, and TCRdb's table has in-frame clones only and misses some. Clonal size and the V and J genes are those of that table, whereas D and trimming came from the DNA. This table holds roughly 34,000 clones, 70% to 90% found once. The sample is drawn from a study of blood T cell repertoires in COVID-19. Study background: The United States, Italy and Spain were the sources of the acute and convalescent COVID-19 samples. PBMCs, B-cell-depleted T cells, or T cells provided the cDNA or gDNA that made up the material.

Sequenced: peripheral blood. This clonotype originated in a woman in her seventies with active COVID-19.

CDR3 in DNA: TGTGCCAGCAGCTCCGGACCAGGGGACTATGGCTACACCTTC. As protein: CASSSGPGDYGYTF. This chain links TRBV7-3 with TRBJ1-2, with a weak D call TRBD1 (6 bases). The CDR3 length is 14 residues. Germline V gives CDR1 SGHTA, CDR2 FQGTGA. The ends were cut back, 4 bases at V and 3 bases at J, with 12 bases in the middle.